One sample yielded the 24 T cell receptor beta chains listed below, sequenced in a study of T cell repertoires in cytomegalovirus infection. TCRdb re-analysed the reads in MiXCR, keeping a single row per CDR3 protein. The sample holds some 300,000 distinct CDR3 sequences; 9.6% are singletons and the top ten take around 2.4%. The sample comprised PBMCs. The source is a human donor in good health (CMV status not recorded). Some clones in this sample may be carry-over from other donors' samples.

At least ten counts were recorded for this clonotype. The CDR3 sequence: CASSPSYGGAGANVLTF. Here the CDR3 DNA reads TGTGCCAGCAGCCCCTCTTATGGGGGGGCTGGGGCCAACGTCCTGACTTTC. V and J are TRBV7-2 and TRBJ2-6; TRBD2 aligns across 7 bases. V gave up 5 bases and J gave up 2 bases; unmatched junction bases: 9. Per the germline V gene, CDR1 is SGHTA and CDR2 is FQGNSA. This CDR3 is built from 17 residues. The full variable domain, in which reference TRBV7-2 and TRBJ2-6 provide the parts outside the CDR3, is GAGVSQSPSNKVTEKGKDVELRCDPISGHTALYWYRQSLGQGLEFLIYFQGNSAPDKSGLPSDRFSAERTGGSVSTLTIQRTQQEDSAVYLCASSPSYGGAGANVLTFGAGSRLTVL.

There are many counts of this clonotype. The chain uses TRBV7-6 and TRBJ2-2; 15 nucleotides align to TRBD2. Trimming at V came to 5 bases and at J to 5 bases, leaving 12 bases not matched to a gene. Looked up from germline, CDR1 is SGHVS and CDR2 is FNYEAQ. The CDR3 consists of 19 residues. The CDR3 region has the DNA TGTGCCAGCAGCAGGGGACTAGCGGGGGGCTTTCAAAGGACCGGGGAGCTGTTTTTT. Translating gives CASSRGLAGGFQRTGELFF. The variable domain in full, completed from reference TRBV7-6 and TRBJ2-2, reads GAGVSQSPRYKVTKRGQDVALRCDPISGHVSLYWYRQALGQGPEFLTYFNYEAQQDKSGLPNDRFSAERPEGSISTLTIQRTEQRDSAMYRCASSRGLAGGFQRTGELFFGEGSRLTVL.

This clonotype was seen many times. The rearrangement joins TRBV7-2 to TRBJ2-1, with 11 bases that match TRBD2. With 2 bases clipped from V and 7 bases from J, the junction kept 7 bases outside the gene matches. Germline-derived CDR1 and CDR2 are SGHTA and FQGNSA. The length of the CDR3 is 16 residues. In DNA, the CDR3 is TGTGCCAGCAGCTTAAGGGGTAGCGGGGGGGCTAATGAGCAGTTCTTC. Translated: CASSLRGSGGANEQFF.

This chain connects TRBV20-1 to TRBJ2-5; maybe TRBD2 (5 bases). CDR1 and CDR2 (germline): DFQATT, SNEGSKA (reference sequence). The CDR3 is 13 amino acids. Trimming removed 5 bases at V and 5 bases at J, with 15 bases between. The CDR3 DNA reads as TGCAGTGCTTCCTCAACGGGGATGGAGACCCAGTACTTC. Translation: CSASSTGMETQYF.

This clonotype turned up a few times. The V call is TRBV7-2, the J call TRBJ2-7; D is uncertain. The V gene lost 5 bases and the J gene lost 2 bases, with 10 bases spanning the gap. This CDR3 region has 13 residues. Germline V CDR1 and CDR2: SGHTA, FQGNSA. CDR3 amino acids: CASSVRTTYEQYF. The CDR3 bases are TGTGCCAGCAGCGTCAGGACCACCTACGAGCAGTACTTC.

This chain joins TRBV19 and TRBJ1-1, with D hard to call. V gave up 6 bases and J gave up 2 bases, with 19 bases separating them. In germline, CDR1 is LNHDA, CDR2 SQIVND (reference sequence). The CDR3 has 16 amino acids. CDR3 nucleotide sequence: TGTGCCAGTAGACGCCGCGAAGGCGGTCCAAACACTGAAGCTTTCTTT. Protein: CASRRREGGPNTEAFF. The whole variable domain, filled in from reference TRBV19 and TRBJ1-1, reads DGGITQSPKYLFRKEGQNVTLSCEQNLNHDAMYWYRQDPGQGLRLIYYSQIVNDFQKGDIAEGYSVSREKKESFPLTVTSAQKNPTAFYLCASRRREGGPNTEAFFGQGTRLTVV.

This clonotype has a count of ten or more. The gene calls are TRBV7-6 and TRBJ1-2, with unresolved D. The CDR3 covers 13 residues. CDR1 and CDR2 from the germline V gene are SGHVS and FNYEAQ. Trimming took off 2 bases at V and 8 bases at J, with 12 bases between the two ends. CDR3 protein: CASSLYKGDGYTF. The CDR3 DNA is TGTGCCAGCAGCTTATACAAGGGAGACGGCTACACCTTC.

This clonotype was seen a handful of times. The V gene is TRBV20-1, the J gene TRBJ2-5; possibly TRBD2 for D (6 bases). Trimming left V 6 bases short and J 4 bases short, with 12 bases between. CDR3 length equals 12 residues. Germline lookup yields CDR1 DFQATT and CDR2 SNEGSKA (reference sequence). CDR3 sequence: CSAQGGAETQYF. The CDR3 bases are TGCAGTGCCCAGGGAGGTGCAGAGACCCAGTACTTC.

In its sample, this clonotype was seen a few times. V and J are TRBV11-3 and TRBJ2-2, with 8 bases lining up with TRBD1. The V and J ends lost 5 bases and 6 bases, in that order; junction bases with no gene match: 5. There are 14 residues in the CDR3. Germline V gene sequence: CDR1 SGHNT, CDR2 YENEEA. The CDR3 loop is CASSMDRASGELFF. The DNA for the CDR3 is TGTGCCAGCAGCATGGACAGGGCGTCCGGGGAGCTGTTTTTT.

The sample holds a few counts of this clonotype. V and J are TRBV2 and TRBJ1-5, with TRBD1 matching 7 bases. This CDR3 is built from 15 residues. V lost 0 bases and J lost 7; bases outside the gene matches: 6. Germline-derived CDR1 and CDR2 are SNHLY and FYNNEI. The CDR3 here is CASSEAGGPGQPQHF. In nucleotides, the CDR3 is TGTGCCAGCAGTGAAGCAGGGGGCCCGGGACAGCCCCAGCATTTT.

This clonotype has at least ten counts. The V call is TRBV28, the J call TRBJ1-2; 12 bases agree with TRBD1. This CDR3 is 15 amino acids long. V lost 4 bases and J lost 7; bases outside the gene matches: 7. From germline, CDR1 is MDHEN and CDR2 SYDVKM. CDR3 protein: CASSSSGTGGFGYTF. In nucleotides, the CDR3 is TGTGCCAGCAGTTCCTCCGGGACAGGGGGCTTTGGCTACACCTTC.

This clonotype came up many times. The rearrangement uses TRBV20-1 and TRBJ2-7, with D maybe TRBD2 (6 bases). CDR1 is DFQATT and CDR2 is SNEGSKA in the germline V gene (reference sequence). The CDR3 runs 13 residues. Trimming took off 0 bases at V and 7 bases at J, with 13 bases between the two ends. As DNA, the CDR3 is TGCAGTGCTAGAGATCCCGGGGGTTGGGAGCAGTACTTC. It specifies CSARDPGGWEQYF.

This clonotype has only a few counts. V gene TRBV5-1 combines with J gene TRBJ2-7; 9 nucleotides line up with TRBD2. Trimming cost V 0 bases and J 2 bases; bases outside gene matches: 3. The CDR3 extends over 15 amino acids. CDR1 and CDR2 from the germline V gene are SGHRS and YFSETQ. The CDR3 DNA follows: TGCGCCAGCAGCTTGGATCTAGCGGGACCCTACGAGCAGTACTTC. Protein sequence: CASSLDLAGPYEQYF.

This clonotype was detected many times. V usage is TRBV7-2 and J usage is TRBJ2-7; TRBD2 matches 8 bases. The CDR3 runs 15 residues. Germline V gene data show CDR1 as SGHTA and CDR2 as FQGNSA. With V trimmed by 3 bases and J by 7 bases, 11 bases remained unmatched. This CDR3 reads CASSFSSGGGVEQYF. CDR3 coding DNA: TGTGCCAGCAGCTTTTCGAGCGGGGGAGGGGTGGAGCAGTACTTC.

This clonotype was seen many times. The V gene is TRBV7-9, the J gene TRBJ2-7, with D unclear. V was shortened by 5 bases and J by 2 bases, with 10 bases between the two germline ends. The germline CDR1 and CDR2 sequences are SEHNR and FQNEAQ (reference sequence). The CDR3 runs to 13 residues. CDR3 bases: TGTGCCAGCAGCACCGATGGGCCCTACGAGCAGTACTTC. Protein: CASSTDGPYEQYF.

The J gene is TRBJ1-3, the V gene TRBV28; perhaps TRBD1 as D (6 bases). This CDR3 is 15 amino acids long. V gave up 5 bases and J gave up 3 bases, with 14 bases separating them. From germline, CDR1 is MDHEN and CDR2 SYDVKM. The CDR3 DNA reads TGTGCCAGCAGTCTACCTACAGGGATTGGAAACACCATATATTTT. Its translation: CASSLPTGIGNTIYF.

This clonotype was recorded a few times. This chain uses TRBV20-1 with TRBJ2-7; D is undetermined. V gave up 3 bases and J gave up 2 bases, with 14 bases separating them. Germline V gives CDR1 DFQATT, CDR2 SNEGSKA (reference sequence). This CDR3 has 14 residues. The CDR3 loop is CSASVLARTYEQYV. The CDR3 coding sequence is TGCAGTGCTAGCGTTTTAGCCCGGACCTACGAGCAGTACGTC.

This clonotype occurred many times. The V and J genes are TRBV15 and TRBJ1-5; D is ambiguous. The V gene lost 4 bases and the J gene lost 0 bases, with 13 bases spanning the gap. Per the germline V gene, CDR1 is LNHNV and CDR2 is YYDKDF (reference sequence). CDR3 length equals 16 residues. This CDR3 reads CATSIGNADSNQPQHF. CDR3 nucleotide sequence: TGTGCCACCAGCATTGGGAACGCGGATAGCAATCAGCCCCAGCATTTT.

This clonotype has a count of ten or more. The genes are TRBV5-1 and TRBJ1-1; D call uncertain. CDR1 is SGHRS, CDR2 YFSETQ, per germline. The CDR3 covers 11 residues. With 4 bases removed from V and 7 bases from J, the gap between germline ends came to 8 bases. The CDR3, as DNA: TGCGCCAGCAGCGGATACAATGAAGCTTTCTTT. Translation gives CASSGYNEAFF.

The table lists this clonotype with a few counts. The chain uses TRBV6-2 or TRBV6-3 and TRBJ1-5; D not resolved. Germline V gene sequence: CDR1 MNHEY, CDR2 SVGEGT. The CDR3 runs to 16 residues. The V and J ends lost 2 bases and 0 bases respectively, with 11 bases between them. CDR3 sequence: CASSYLAVYSNQPQHF. CDR3 coding DNA: TGTGCCAGCAGTTACCTTGCAGTTTATAGCAATCAGCCCCAGCATTTT.

This clonotype has a count of ten or more. The V and J genes are TRBV7-2 and TRBJ2-2, with 11 bases identical to TRBD2. Per germline, CDR1 SGHTA and CDR2 FQGNSA. CDR3 length: 15 residues. Trimming at V came to 4 bases and at J to 6 bases, leaving 4 bases not matched to a gene. CDR3 sequence reads: CASSYSGGASGELFF. The CDR3 bases are TGTGCCAGCAGCTATAGCGGGGGGGCCTCCGGGGAGCTGTTTTTT.

This clonotype was recorded at least ten times. The rearrangement links TRBV12-3 or TRBV12-4 to TRBJ2-6; 13 bases match TRBD2. The CDR3 contains 18 residues. The J segment lost 2 bases and the V segment lost 5 bases, leaving 6 bases of the junction unmatched. The CDR3 region has the DNA TGTGCCAGCAGTCCACTAGCGGGGGGGCCCACTGGGGCCAACGTCCTGACTTTC. Amino acids: CASSPLAGGPTGANVLTF.

This clonotype was recorded at least ten times. This chain uses TRBV2 with TRBJ2-6; TRBD2 matches at 7 bases. This CDR3 is 14 amino acids long. Germline CDR1 SNHLY, CDR2 FYNNEI. V shed 8 bases, J shed 1 base, and the junction held 2 bases outside the gene matches. CDR3 bases: TGTGCCAGCCTCGGGGGGTCTGGGGCCAACGTCCTGACTTTC. Amino acids: CASLGGSGANVLTF.

At least ten counts were recorded for this clonotype. V is TRBV11-3 and J is TRBJ2-5, with TRBD1 matching over 7 bases. After removal of 3 bases from V and 2 bases from J, the junction contained 6 bases not matched to a gene. Germline values: CDR1 SGHNT, CDR2 YENEEA. This CDR3 has 15 residues. The CDR3 loop is CASSFAGTEQETQYF. The CDR3 DNA reads TGTGCCAGCAGCTTCGCCGGGACAGAACAAGAGACCCAGTACTTC. The full variable domain, rest sourced from reference TRBV11-3 and TRBJ2-5, is EAGVVQSPRYKIIEKKQPVAFWCNPISGHNTLYWYLQNLGQGPELLIRYENEEAVDDSQLPKDRFSAERLKGVDSTLKIQPAELGDSAVYLCASSFAGTEQETQYFGPGTRLLVL.